These 18 T cell receptor beta chains share one sample of origin, sequenced in a study of identical twins. TCRdb re-derived calls from the 5' RACE reads in MiXCR, one entry per CDR3 protein. This sample has some 500,000 distinct CDR3 sequences, with more than 9% found just once. The sample was also linked to a second study, of yellow fever vaccine responses in identical twins.

Sequencing was performed on PBMCs. These receptors were taken from a woman aged 18 to 35 in good health.

This clonotype appeared many times. The chain recombines TRBV6-5 with TRBJ2-5; D might be TRBD1 or TRBD2, each matching 5 bases. This CDR3 spans 12 amino acids. Germline V gene sequence: CDR1 MNHEY, CDR2 SVGAGI. Trimming cost V 4 bases and J 7 bases, with 10 bases left between them. CDR3 amino acids: CASSSSGGTQYF. CDR3 in DNA: TGTGCCAGCAGTTCAAGTGGGGGGACCCAGTACTTC.

This clonotype showed up many times. This chain uses TRBV28 with TRBJ2-3, with a tentative D call TRBD2 (6 bases). Germline CDR1 and CDR2: MDHEN and SYDVKM. This CDR3 comprises 16 residues. V lost 5 bases, J lost 0 bases, and 15 bases lay in between. CDR3 nucleotide sequence: TGTGCCAGCAGTCCCCCCGGGCGGGGTAGCACAGATACGCAGTATTTT. Its protein product is CASSPPGRGSTDTQYF.

In this sample, this clonotype turned up a few times. The chain combines TRBV24-1 with TRBJ2-2; a weak D match, TRBD2 (6 bases). V was clipped by 4 bases and J by 6 bases, with 14 bases between them. Germline CDR1 and CDR2: KGHDR and SFDVKD. The CDR3 sequence is 15 residues long. CDR3 in amino acids: CATSDLGLLAGELFF. CDR3 DNA: TGTGCCACCAGTGACCTGGGACTTCTTGCCGGGGAGCTGTTTTTT.

The chain links TRBV6-6 to TRBJ1-1; D unclear. The V gene's germline CDR1 is MNHNY and CDR2 SVGAGI (reference sequence). Trimming took off 6 bases at V and 4 bases at J, with 12 bases between the two ends. CDR3 size: 13 residues. The CDR3 sequence: CASRPGGSTEAFF. DNA of the CDR3: TGTGCCAGCAGACCCGGAGGGTCCACTGAAGCTTTCTTT.

The chain uses TRBV20-1 and TRBJ2-7; 10 bases map to TRBD2. The CDR3 length is 16 residues. Losses at the gene ends were 0 bases for V and 7 bases for J; bases not matched to a gene: 12. Looked up from germline, CDR1 is DFQATT and CDR2 is SNEGSKA (reference sequence). The CDR3 coding sequence is TGCAGTGCTAGAGATAGGCCGGCTAGCGGGAGTGAAGAGCAGTACTTC. Its translation is CSARDRPASGSEEQYF.

This clonotype was counted between two and nine times. The chain recombines TRBV29-1 with TRBJ1-1; TRBD1 aligns across 7 bases. Losses at the gene ends were 3 bases for V and 1 base for J; bases not matched to a gene: 5. Germline assignment: CDR1 SQVTM and CDR2 ANQGSEA. The CDR3 covers 14 residues. The CDR3 bases are TGCAGCGTTGATCAGGGGGTGGGGAACACTGAAGCTTTCTTT. It yields the protein CSVDQGVGNTEAFF.

The chain is built from TRBV19 and TRBJ2-3, with D possibly TRBD1 on 5 matching bases. The CDR3 runs 15 residues. Looked up from germline, CDR1 is LNHDA and CDR2 is SQIVND (reference sequence). Trimming pared 3 bases from V and 6 bases from J, leaving 16 bases between. The CDR3 protein is CASSIPGRDGDTQYF. Written as DNA, the CDR3 is TGTGCCAGTAGTATCCCCGGCAGGGATGGGGATACGCAGTATTTT. Based on the CDR3 plus reference TRBV19 and TRBJ2-3, the full variable domain is DGGITQSPKYLFRKEGQNVTLSCEQNLNHDAMYWYRQDPGQGLRLIYYSQIVNDFQKGDIAEGYSVSREKKESFPLTVTSAQKNPTAFYLCASSIPGRDGDTQYFGPGTRLTVL.

This clonotype was recorded a few times. J is TRBJ1-1 and V is TRBV3-1; D remains ambiguous. Trimming cost V 3 bases and J 6 bases, with 17 bases left between them. Per the germline V gene, CDR1 is LGHDT and CDR2 is YNNKEL (reference sequence). The CDR3 is made up of 15 amino acids. The DNA of the CDR3 is TGTGCCAGCAGCCAGGTTCGCGGGATAGGCGCTGAAGCTTTCTTT. As protein: CASSQVRGIGAEAFF.

This clonotype was detected a few times. J is TRBJ1-5 and V is TRBV15, with D possibly TRBD1 on 5 matching bases. The CDR3 contains 15 residues. Germline V gene lookup returns CDR1 LNHNV and CDR2 YYDKDF (reference sequence). V lost 3 bases and J 7 bases, leaving 16 bases between the germline ends. CDR3 protein: CATSSPGGSEQPQHF. For the CDR3, the DNA is TGTGCCACCAGCAGCCCCGGGGGGAGCGAGCAGCCCCAGCATTTT.

This clonotype occurred many times. The chain carries TRBV4-3 and TRBJ2-1, with no clear D. Trimming removed 0 bases from V and 2 bases from J, with 17 bases in between. This CDR3 has 18 residues. Germline CDR1 is LGHNA and CDR2 is YSLEER. The CDR3 sequence is CASSQDWSLGPAYNEQFF. DNA for the CDR3: TGCGCCAGCAGCCAAGATTGGAGCCTAGGGCCCGCCTACAATGAGCAGTTCTTC.

This clonotype was seen a few times. The chain employs TRBV29-1 and TRBJ2-3; D is perhaps TRBD1 or TRBD2 (6 bases each). Trimming took off 4 bases at V and 4 bases at J, with 21 bases between the two ends. Germline V gene lookup returns CDR1 SQVTM and CDR2 ANQGSEA. The length of the CDR3 is 16 residues. This chain's CDR3 is CSVVSGAGRTPDTQYF. CDR3 sequence (DNA): TGCAGCGTTGTTTCGGGGGCAGGGAGGACACCAGATACGCAGTATTTT.

In its sample, this clonotype was seen a few times. The chain employs TRBV21-1 and TRBJ2-2. TRBV21-1 corresponds to a pseudogene. The CDR3 is 13 amino acids. The DNA of the CDR3 is TGTGCCAGCAGCATTCCTAACACCGGGGAGCTGTTTTTT. Protein: CASSIPNTGELFF.

The table lists this clonotype with a few counts. The gene calls are TRBV24-1 and TRBJ2-2; D is uncertain. Germline-derived CDR1 and CDR2 are KGHDR and SFDVKD. Trimming took 1 base from V and 2 from J, leaving 10 bases between them. This CDR3 region has 16 residues. The CDR3 reads CATSDFPWGNTGELFF. The CDR3 bases are TGTGCCACCAGTGATTTTCCGTGGGGTAACACCGGGGAGCTGTTTTTT.

This clonotype was seen only a few times. The chain joins TRBV4-2 to TRBJ2-5, with a possible D match to TRBD2 (7 bases). The CDR3 is 15 amino acids. Trimming shortened V by 1 base and J by 2 bases, and 11 bases separated the two germline ends. CDR1 is LGHNA and CDR2 is YNFKEQ in the germline V gene. The CDR3 spells CASSQGRGTQETQYF. For the CDR3, the DNA is TGTGCCAGCAGCCAAGGGCGGGGGACACAAGAGACCCAGTACTTC.

This clonotype was detected only a few times. A much larger clone lies a single base off, so this may be a read error. The chain has TRBV6-2 or TRBV6-3 and TRBJ2-7; unclear D gene. CDR1 and CDR2 from the germline V gene are MNHEY and SVGEGT. Trimming took off 4 bases at V and 4 bases at J, with 8 bases between the two ends. The CDR3 loop spans 12 amino acids. This CDR3 reads CASSLFGYEQYF. CDR3 in DNA: TGTGCCAGCAGTTTATTTGGGTACGAGCAGTACTTC.

The V call is TRBV6-1, the J call TRBJ2-5, with TRBD2 identical over 8 bases. Germline lookup yields CDR1 MNHNS and CDR2 SASEGT. CDR3 size: 15 residues. V lost 5 bases, J lost 4 bases, and 9 bases stayed unmatched. Here the CDR3 DNA reads TGTGCCAGCAGTACACAGCGGGGGAGATTAGAGACCCAGTACTTC. The encoded protein is CASSTQRGRLETQYF.

This clonotype was observed many times. The CDR3 sequence is CASSRSVNTEAFF. The DNA of the CDR3 is TGCGCCAGCAGCCGATCAGTGAACACTGAAGCTTTCTTT. V is TRBV4-3 and J is TRBJ1-1, with unresolved D. There are 13 residues in the CDR3. V was pared by 4 bases and J by 0 bases, with 6 bases between. Germline loops: CDR1 LGHNA, CDR2 YSLEER.

This clonotype was seen repeatedly, ten times or more. The chain has TRBV5-1 and TRBJ2-1, with TRBD2 matching over 13 bases. Germline CDR1 and CDR2: SGHRS and YFSETQ. The CDR3 totals 15 residues. After removal of 0 bases from V and 7 bases from J, the junction contained 1 base not matched to a gene. The CDR3 DNA is TGCGCCAGCAGCTTGGAACTAGCGGGGGGGAATGAGCAGTTCTTC. Its translation is CASSLELAGGNEQFF.